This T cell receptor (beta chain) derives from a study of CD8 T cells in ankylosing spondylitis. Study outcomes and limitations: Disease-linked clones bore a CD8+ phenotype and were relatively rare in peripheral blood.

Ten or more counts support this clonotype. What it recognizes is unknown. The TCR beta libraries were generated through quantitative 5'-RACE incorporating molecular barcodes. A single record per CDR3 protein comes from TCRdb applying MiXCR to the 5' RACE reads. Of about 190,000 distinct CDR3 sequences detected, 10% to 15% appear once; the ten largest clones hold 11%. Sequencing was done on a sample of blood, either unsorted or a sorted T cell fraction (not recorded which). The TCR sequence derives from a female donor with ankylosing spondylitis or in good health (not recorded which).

The CDR3, as DNA: TGTGCCAGCAGTTTAGCACGCGGGATCACTGAAGCTTTCTTT. This translates into CASSLARGITEAFF. The chain carries TRBV12-3 or TRBV12-4 and TRBJ1-1; D not resolved. The CDR3 extends over 14 amino acids. V dropped 0 bases and J dropped 4 bases, with 9 bases sitting between them.